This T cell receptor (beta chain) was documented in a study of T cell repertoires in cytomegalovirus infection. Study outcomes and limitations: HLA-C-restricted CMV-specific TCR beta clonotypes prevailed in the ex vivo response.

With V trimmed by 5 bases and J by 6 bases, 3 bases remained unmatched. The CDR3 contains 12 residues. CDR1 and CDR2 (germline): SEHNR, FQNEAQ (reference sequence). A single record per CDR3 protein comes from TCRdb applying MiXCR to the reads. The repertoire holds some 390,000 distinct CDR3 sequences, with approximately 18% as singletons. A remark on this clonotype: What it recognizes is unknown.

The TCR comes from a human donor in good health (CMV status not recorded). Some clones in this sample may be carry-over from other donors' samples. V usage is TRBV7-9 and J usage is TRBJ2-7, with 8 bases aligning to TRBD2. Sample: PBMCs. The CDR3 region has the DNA TGTGCCAGCAGCGGACTAGCATCCGAGCAGTACTTC. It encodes CASSGLASEQYF.